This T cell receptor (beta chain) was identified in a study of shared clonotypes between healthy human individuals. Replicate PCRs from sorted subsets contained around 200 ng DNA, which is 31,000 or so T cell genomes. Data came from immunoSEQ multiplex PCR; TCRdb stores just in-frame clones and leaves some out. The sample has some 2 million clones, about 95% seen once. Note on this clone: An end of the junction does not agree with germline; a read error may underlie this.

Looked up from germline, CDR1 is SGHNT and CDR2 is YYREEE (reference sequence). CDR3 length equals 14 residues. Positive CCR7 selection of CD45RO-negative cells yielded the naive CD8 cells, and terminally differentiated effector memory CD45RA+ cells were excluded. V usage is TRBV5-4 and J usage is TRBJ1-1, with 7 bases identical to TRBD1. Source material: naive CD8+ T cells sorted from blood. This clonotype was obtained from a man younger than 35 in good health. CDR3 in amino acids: CASTLTGSDTEAFF. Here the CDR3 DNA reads TGTGCCAGCACCTTGACAGGGTCGGACACTGAAGCTTTCTTT.